These 30 T cell receptor beta chains were sequenced from one sample in a study of blood T cell repertoires in COVID-19. The repertoire was sequenced with immunoSEQ multiplex PCR; TCRdb's copy has only in-frame clones and lacks some. This table has more than 120,000 clones, approximately 87% appearing once. The source material was peripheral blood. These receptors all come from a woman between 50 and 59 years old with active or convalescent COVID-19.

The chain is built from TRBV19 and TRBJ1-1, with 9 bases that match TRBD1. The CDR3 is made up of 15 amino acids. V shed 8 bases and J 2 bases; nucleotides not matched to a gene: 9. Germline loops: CDR1 LNHDA, CDR2 SQIVND (reference sequence). The CDR3 nucleotides read TGTGCCAGTGCTCATTCGGGACAGGGCAACACTGAAGCTTTCTTT. This encodes CASAHSGQGNTEAFF.

The chain recombines TRBV18 with TRBJ2-3, with 9 nucleotides matching TRBD1. The V and J ends lost 3 bases and 5 bases, in that order; junction bases with no gene match: 3. CDR1 and CDR2 (germline): KGHSH, LQKENI. CDR3 length: 14 residues. CDR3 loop: CASSPPTGGDTQYF. The CDR3 coding sequence is TGTGCCAGCTCACCCCCGACAGGGGGAGATACGCAGTATTTT.

This chain joins TRBV29-1 and TRBJ1-3; D is uncertain. The CDR3 is 13 residues long. The ends were cut back, 0 bases at V and 0 bases at J, with 3 bases in the middle. Germline CDR1 SQVTM, CDR2 ANQGSEA. CDR3 region: CSVEDFSGNTIYF. The CDR3 DNA reads TGCAGCGTTGAAGACTTCTCTGGAAACACCATATATTTT.

Remarks on this clone: The sample carries other DNA sequences with the same CDR3. V is TRBV27 and J is TRBJ1-6, with no clear D. The CDR3 has 12 residues. CDR1 MNHEY and CDR2 SMNVEV come from the germline V gene (reference sequence). Trimming pared 2 bases from V and 7 bases from J, leaving 3 bases between. Here the CDR3 DNA reads TGTGCCAGCAGTTTACTGAATTCACCCCTCCACTTT. Protein sequence: CASSLLNSPLHF.

The gene calls are TRBV25-1 and TRBJ2-5; 7 bases are shared with TRBD1. This CDR3 region has 14 residues. The junction had 5 bases not matched to a gene; V was cut back by 3 bases and J by 4 bases. Germline loops: CDR1 MGHDK, CDR2 SYGVNS. The CDR3 DNA reads TGTGCCAGCAGTGAGTTGACAGGGTTAGAGACCCAGTACTTC. It is translated as CASSELTGLETQYF.

The V gene is TRBV6-2 or TRBV6-3, the J gene TRBJ1-3; D is uncertain. CDR3 length: 16 amino acids. From germline, CDR1 is MNHEY and CDR2 SVGEGT. Trimming pared 2 bases from V and 0 bases from J, leaving 11 bases between. CDR3 region: CASSYIPRDSGNTIYF. CDR3 sequence (DNA): TGTGCCAGCAGTTACATTCCTCGGGACTCTGGAAACACCATATATTTT.

V and J are TRBV30 and TRBJ1-5; TRBD1 aligns across 9 bases. Germline V lookup: CDR1 GTSNPN, CDR2 SVGIG (reference sequence). V was clipped by 4 bases and J by 4 bases; unmatched bases: 2. The CDR3 is 13 residues long. The CDR3 bases are TGTGCCTGGAACGGACAGGGGAATCAGCCCCAGCATTTT. Translating gives CAWNGQGNQPQHF. The entire variable domain, with the rest obtained from reference TRBV30 and TRBJ1-5, is as follows: SQTIHQWPATLVQPVGSPLSLECTVEGTSNPNLYWYRQAAGRGLQLLFYSVGIGQISSEVPQNLSASRPQDRQFILSSKKLLLSDSGFYLCAWNGQGNQPQHFGDGTRLSIL.

This clone occurred once. The chain has TRBV7-2 and TRBJ2-3; 8 bases map to TRBD2. From germline, CDR1 is SGHTA and CDR2 FQGNSA. The trim removed 5 bases at V and 6 bases at J, leaving 13 bases unmatched. The CDR3 spans 16 residues. This CDR3 is CASSILSGTRGDTQYF. Written as DNA, the CDR3 is TGTGCCAGCAGCATACTGTCCGGGACTAGGGGGGATACGCAGTATTTT.

The chain employs TRBV5-5 and TRBJ2-7, with D possibly TRBD2 on 6 matching bases. The V gene's germline CDR1 is SGHKS and CDR2 YYEKEE (reference sequence). The CDR3 spans 14 residues. Trimming took off 5 bases at V and 2 bases at J, with 14 bases between the two ends. The CDR3, as DNA: TGTGCCAGCAGTCTAAGCGGGTCCCCCTACGAGCAGTACTTC. Its translation: CASSLSGSPYEQYF.

The chain couples TRBV7-9 to TRBJ1-1; TRBD1 might be the D (5 bases). V dropped 5 bases and J dropped 4 bases, with 11 bases sitting between them. The germline V gene has CDR1 SEHNR and CDR2 FQNEAQ (reference sequence). There are 13 residues in the CDR3. The CDR3 DNA is TGTGCCAGCAGCGTCGACAGACCCACTGAAGCTTTCTTT. As protein: CASSVDRPTEAFF.

This chain uses TRBV11-1 with TRBJ1-2, with D hard to call. The CDR3 is 13 amino acids. From germline, CDR1 is SGHAT and CDR2 FQDESV (reference sequence). V was shortened by 0 bases and J by 7 bases, with 9 bases between the two germline ends. CDR3 bases: TGTGCCAGCAGCTTAGCGGCAAGAATTGGCTACACCTTC. Translated, it gives CASSLAARIGYTF.

This clone was recorded only once. The CDR3: CASPRTSGSYNEQFF. DNA for the CDR3: TGTGCCTCGCCCCGGACTAGCGGCTCCTACAATGAGCAGTTCTTC. V gene TRBV30 combines with J gene TRBJ2-1; the match to TRBD2 covers 10 bases. Germline V lookup: CDR1 GTSNPN, CDR2 SVGIG (reference sequence). V lost 7 bases to trimming and J lost 0 bases; unmatched junction nucleotides: 6. The CDR3 totals 15 residues.

The J gene is TRBJ1-6, the V gene TRBV30, with 9 bases identical to TRBD1. The CDR3 extends over 15 amino acids. CDR1 is GTSNPN and CDR2 is SVGIG in the germline V gene (reference sequence). V dropped 1 base and J dropped 8; count of bases not matched to a gene: 6. Here the CDR3 DNA reads TGTGCCTGGAGTGGGTCGGGACAGGGTTATTCACCCCTCCACTTT. It encodes CAWSGSGQGYSPLHF.

J is TRBJ2-5 and V is TRBV5-1; TRBD2 matches at 8 bases. The CDR3 runs 16 residues. With 0 bases clipped from V and 4 bases from J, the junction kept 8 bases outside the gene matches. Germline CDR1 reads SGHRS; CDR2 reads YFSETQ. In DNA form, the CDR3 reads TGCGCCAGCAGCTTGGGGGGTAGCGGGGTAGGAGAGACCCAGTACTTC. It translates to CASSLGGSGVGETQYF.

This sequence joins TRBV28 and TRBJ1-4, with a possible D match to TRBD1 (5 bases). The germline V gene has CDR1 MDHEN and CDR2 SYDVKM. The CDR3 sequence is 13 residues long. The V gene lost 5 bases and the J gene lost 8 bases, with 12 bases spanning the gap. The CDR3 here is CASSQGAGEKLFF. The CDR3, as DNA: TGTGCCAGCAGTCAGGGAGCGGGGGAAAAACTGTTTTTT.

The chain combines TRBV14 with TRBJ1-1, with D tentatively TRBD1 (6 bases). The V end lost 2 bases, the J end lost 5 bases, and 15 bases lay between the germline ends. The CDR3 is 15 amino acids. CDR1 is SGHDN, CDR2 FVKESK, per germline. CDR3 bases: TGTGCCAGCAGCCAATTGAACAGGGCTGGAACTGAAGCTTTCTTT. Amino acids: CASSQLNRAGTEAFF. The whole variable domain, filled in from reference TRBV14 and TRBJ1-1, reads EAGVTQFPSHSVIEKGQTVTLRCDPISGHDNLYWYRRVMGKEIKFLLHFVKESKQDESGMPNNRFLAERTGGTYSTLKVQPAELEDSGVYFCASSQLNRAGTEAFFGQGTRLTVV.

The rearrangement links TRBV18 to TRBJ1-2; 7 bases line up with TRBD1. The CDR3 is 14 residues long. With V trimmed by 6 bases and J by 4 bases, 8 bases remained unmatched. The germline V gene encodes CDR1 KGHSH and CDR2 LQKENI. CDR3 amino acids: CASSPKTGSYGYTF. The CDR3 nucleotides read TGTGCCAGCTCTCCAAAGACAGGGAGCTATGGCTACACCTTC.

This chain connects TRBV6-2 or TRBV6-3 to TRBJ2-1; 9 bases line up with TRBD1. This CDR3 is 18 amino acids long. Trimming took 0 bases from V and 5 from J; bases not matched to a gene: 11. Germline V lookup: CDR1 MNHEY, CDR2 SVGEGT. CDR3 sequence: CASSYSLAGTGYDNEQFF. The CDR3 nucleotides read TGTGCCAGCAGTTACTCCCTAGCCGGGACAGGGTACGACAATGAGCAGTTCTTC.

The V and J genes are TRBV6-5 and TRBJ1-3; tentatively, D is TRBD1 (5 bases). Germline CDR1 is MNHEY and CDR2 is SVGAGI. Deletions cut 2 bases from V and 0 bases from J, with 11 bases between. This CDR3 contains 16 residues. As DNA, the CDR3 is TGTGCCAGCAGTTACCTCACAGGTCCCTCTGGAAACACCATATATTTT. Its protein is CASSYLTGPSGNTIYF.

The CDR3 loop is CASSDLGGYGYTF. In DNA, the CDR3 is TGTGCCAGCAGCGACCTAGGGGGATATGGCTACACCTTC. V is TRBV6-5 and J is TRBJ1-2; a possible D gene is TRBD1 (6 bases). CDR3 size: 13 residues. The germline V and J ends were trimmed by 6 bases and 5 bases, with 13 bases remaining between them. CDR1 is MNHEY and CDR2 is SVGAGI in the germline V gene.

This rearrangement joins TRBV3-1 (or the pseudogene TRBV3-2) to TRBJ2-7, with 10 bases matching TRBD2. Germline assignment: CDR1 LGHDT and CDR2 YNNKEL (reference sequence). The CDR3 is made up of 17 amino acids. Unmatched junction bases numbered 14, after V lost 5 bases and J lost 4 bases. CDR3 sequence reads: CASSSRGLAGASYEQYF. CDR3 coding DNA: TGTGCCAGCAGCTCGAGAGGCCTAGCGGGAGCTTCGTACGAGCAGTACTTC.

V is TRBV4-3 and J is TRBJ2-3; 10 bases map to TRBD2. The CDR3 length is 18 residues. After removal of 0 bases from V and 6 bases from J, the junction contained 12 bases not matched to a gene. CDR1 is LGHNA and CDR2 is YSLEER in the germline V gene. The CDR3 DNA reads as TGCGCCAGCAGCCAAGAAAGGAGCGGGAGGGCCTCGTTTGATACGCAGTATTTT. Its protein is CASSQERSGRASFDTQYF.

The genes are TRBV5-5 and TRBJ2-3, with TRBD2 matching over 10 bases. This CDR3 is 16 amino acids long. Losses at the gene ends were 0 bases for V and 4 bases for J; bases not matched to a gene: 5. Germline CDR1 is SGHKS and CDR2 is YYEKEE (reference sequence). In DNA, the CDR3 is TGTGCCAGCAGCTTGGGCTCCGGACTAGCGGCAGATACGCAGTATTTT. It yields the protein CASSLGSGLAADTQYF.

The CDR3 sequence is CASSTTRTGDTEAFF. The CDR3 coding sequence is TGTGCCAGCAGTACCACACGGACAGGGGACACTGAAGCTTTCTTT. The J gene is TRBJ1-1, the V gene TRBV27; 9 bases are a match to TRBD1. The CDR3 runs to 15 residues. The V gene end was trimmed by 5 bases and the J gene end by 3 bases; junction bases not matched to a gene: 7. In germline, CDR1 is MNHEY, CDR2 SMNVEV (reference sequence).

This rearrangement joins TRBV25-1 to TRBJ2-1, with a possible D match to TRBD1 (6 bases). The CDR3 totals 16 residues. Germline CDR1 MGHDK, CDR2 SYGVNS. Trimming shortened V by 2 bases and J by 1 base, and 12 bases separated the two germline ends. The CDR3 protein is CASSEPTGTSYNEQFF. DNA of the CDR3: TGTGCCAGCAGTGAACCGACGGGGACATCCTACAATGAGCAGTTCTTC.

The rearrangement joins TRBV7-2 to TRBJ1-5, with a tentative D call TRBD1 (6 bases). The CDR3 contains 17 residues. V was trimmed by 0 bases and J by 2 bases, leaving 14 bases between them. Germline V gene data show CDR1 as SGHTA and CDR2 as FQGNSA. The CDR3, as DNA: TGTGCCAGCAGCTTAGCAGGGGGGGGTGCCGGCAATCAGCCCCAGCATTTT. This translates into CASSLAGGGAGNQPQHF.

The chain recombines TRBV9 with TRBJ1-1; no clear D gene. The germline gives CDR1 SGDLS, CDR2 YYNGEE. Trimming left V 0 bases short and J 4 bases short, with 10 bases between. The CDR3 is made up of 14 amino acids. CDR3: CASSVDLGSTEAFF. Written as DNA, the CDR3 is TGTGCCAGCAGCGTAGATCTAGGGAGCACTGAAGCTTTCTTT.

The chain couples TRBV9 to TRBJ1-4; the D is unclear. CDR1 and CDR2 from the germline V gene are SGDLS and YYNGEE. V was shortened by 3 bases and J by 2 bases, with 11 bases between the two germline ends. The CDR3 loop spans 15 amino acids. In DNA form, the CDR3 reads TGTGCCAGCAGCGCATATGGGCAGACTAATGAAAAACTGTTTTTT. This codes for CASSAYGQTNEKLFF.

This chain joins TRBV7-9 and TRBJ1-1; possibly TRBD1 for D (5 bases). Germline CDR1 SEHNR, CDR2 FQNEAQ (reference sequence). The V end lost 5 bases, the J end lost 5 bases, and 9 bases lay between the germline ends. The CDR3 has 12 residues. The CDR3 nucleotides are TGTGCCAGCAGCCCAGGGTTTACTGAAGCTTTCTTT. Translated, it gives CASSPGFTEAFF.

The chain recombines TRBV9 with TRBJ1-2; TRBD1 aligns across 10 bases. Germline lookup yields CDR1 SGDLS and CDR2 YYNGEE. The CDR3 totals 15 residues. The V and J ends lost 0 bases and 4 bases, in that order; junction bases with no gene match: 3. The CDR3: CASSVGTGGAYGYTF. The CDR3 DNA sequence: TGTGCCAGCAGCGTAGGGACAGGGGGGGCCTATGGCTACACCTTC.